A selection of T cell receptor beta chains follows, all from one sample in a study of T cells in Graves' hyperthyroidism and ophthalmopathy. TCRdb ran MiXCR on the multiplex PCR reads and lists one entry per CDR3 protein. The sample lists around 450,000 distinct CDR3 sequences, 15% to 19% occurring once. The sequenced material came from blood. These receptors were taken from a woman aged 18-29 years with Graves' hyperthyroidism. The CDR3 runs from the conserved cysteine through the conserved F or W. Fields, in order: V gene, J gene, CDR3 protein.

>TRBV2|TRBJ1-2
CASKQGRFYGYTF
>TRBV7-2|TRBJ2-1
CASSLAPEQFF
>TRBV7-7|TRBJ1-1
CASSLEHNGPAETNTEAFF
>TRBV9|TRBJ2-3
CASSVGGSTDTQYF
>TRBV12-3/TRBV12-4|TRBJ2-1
CASSKMMKIYNEQFF
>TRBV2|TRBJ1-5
CASSGTTGGVGNQPQHF
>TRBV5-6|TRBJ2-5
CASSRDRVEETQYF
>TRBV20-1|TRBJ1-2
CSAYQGAWYGYTF
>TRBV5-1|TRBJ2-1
CASSLGPGTSEYNEQFF
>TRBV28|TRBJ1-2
CASSLPRALAGYTF
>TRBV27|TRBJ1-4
CASGQEGATNEKLFF
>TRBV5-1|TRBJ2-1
CASSLVGTHDEQFF
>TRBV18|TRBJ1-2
CASSPGGYGYTF
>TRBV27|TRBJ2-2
CASSHSSTITGELFF
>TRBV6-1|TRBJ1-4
CASSEGRTQKLFF
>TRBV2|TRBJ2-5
CASSFFGTETQYF
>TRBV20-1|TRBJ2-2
CSARTAGLGTGELFF
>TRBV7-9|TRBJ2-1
CASSLLLDYNEQFF
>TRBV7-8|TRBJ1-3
CASSFGINRNTIYF
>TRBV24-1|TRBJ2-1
CATSEDTGTGNEQFF
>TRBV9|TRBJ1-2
CASSASGTGNGYTF
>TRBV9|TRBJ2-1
CASSPPGLVFYEQFF
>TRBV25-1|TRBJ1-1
CASSASDPRQGAEAFF
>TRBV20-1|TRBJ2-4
CSARDRKGAAKNIQYF
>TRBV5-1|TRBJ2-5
CASSRDSHFGETQYF
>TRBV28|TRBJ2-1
CASSLVSGASGRYNEQFF
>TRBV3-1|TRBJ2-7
CASSQDSQGTEQYF
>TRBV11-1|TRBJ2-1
CASSLNLSPYNEQFF
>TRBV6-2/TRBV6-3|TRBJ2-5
CASRYPSGGLQETQYF
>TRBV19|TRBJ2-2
CASSIGSRELFF
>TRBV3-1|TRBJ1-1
CASSPSGTYTEAFF
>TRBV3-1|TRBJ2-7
CASGQFVYEQYF
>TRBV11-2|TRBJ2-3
CASSSWGLAGRDTQYF
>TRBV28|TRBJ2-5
CASSTQSSGRLPGVPETQYF
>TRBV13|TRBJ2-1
CASSAAHEQFF
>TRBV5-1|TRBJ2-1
CASSNRPNEQFF
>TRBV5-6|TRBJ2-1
CASSWALGEQFF
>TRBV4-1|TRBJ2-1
CASGTSGGYNEQFF
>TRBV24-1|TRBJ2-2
CATSDAIGTAGTGELFF
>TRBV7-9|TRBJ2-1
CASRYPGQGNEQFF
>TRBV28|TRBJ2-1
CASSWAGAYNEQFF
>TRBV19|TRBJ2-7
CASRPGTGDYEQYF
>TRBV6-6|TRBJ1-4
CASSYSGRARDEKLFF
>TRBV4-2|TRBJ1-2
CASSQRQGAQGYTF
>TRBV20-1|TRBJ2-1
CSAEGRGGYNEQFF
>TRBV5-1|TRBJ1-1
CASSPRGGPGQGAFF
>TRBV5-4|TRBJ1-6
CASSLGREPSPLHF
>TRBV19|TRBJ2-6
CASSIGGGRSGANVLTF
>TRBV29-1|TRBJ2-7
CSVEEPQPDTYEQYF
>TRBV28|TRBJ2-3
CASSQPAASTDTQYF
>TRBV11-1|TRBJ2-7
CASRPQREYGEQYF
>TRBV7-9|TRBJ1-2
CASSLGTGPRDGYTF
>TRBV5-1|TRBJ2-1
CASDHGGARNNEQFF
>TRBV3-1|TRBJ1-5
CASSQAGAGGSDSNQPQHF